This TCR beta chain was captured in a study of neurological immune-mediated disorders. V dropped 4 bases and J dropped 8; count of bases not matched to a gene: 11. The germline gives CDR1 MNHEY, CDR2 SMNVEV (reference sequence). This CDR3 spans 16 amino acids. Synthesis of cDNA was performed by 5'RACE using 10-nucleotide random UMIs. From the 5' RACE reads, TCRdb called clonotypes with MiXCR, one entry per CDR3 protein. The sample carries roughly 30,000 distinct CDR3 sequences, around 10% recorded once. This clonotype was seen ten or more times. Antigen specificity is unknown. Healthy control participants comprised blood bank volunteers in Maryland, USA. Study findings and constraints: Private repertoires in all groups were suggested, as expanded clones shared no CDR3 amino acid sequences across subjects. HTLV-1-associated myelopathy led in TCR clonal expansion, while multiple sclerosis ranked lowest, below healthy controls.

The V call is TRBV27, the J call TRBJ2-1, with TRBD2 identical over 10 bases. Sequenced input: PBMCs. This TCR came from a woman aged 60-75 years in good health. CDR3 nucleotide sequence: TGTGCCAGCAGTTCCCTAGCGGGGGTCCCTTGGGATGAGCAGTTCTTC. This sequence encodes CASSSLAGVPWDEQFF.